The entry below gives a single T cell receptor beta chain sequence along with its context. Measured with immunoSEQ multiplex PCR; TCRdb has only the in-frame clones, and not every one. The sample has over 55,000 clones, roughly nine tenths seen once. This entry is derived from a study of technical replicates of blood from a few donors. Sequencing was carried out using PBMCs. This receptor was taken from a human donor in good health. Some clones in this sample may be carry-over from other donors' samples.

The CDR3 sequence is CASSLSRDRGAEQYF. The CDR3 region has the DNA TGTGCCAGCAGCCTATCCCGGGACAGGGGAGCCGAGCAGTACTTC. This rearrangement joins TRBV7-9 to TRBJ2-7; 10 positions match TRBD1. Germline CDR1 reads SEHNR; CDR2 reads FQNEAQ (reference sequence). The CDR3 consists of 15 residues. V was pared by 5 bases and J by 6 bases, with 10 bases of the junction left unmatched.